This T cell receptor beta chain derives from a study of human T cells and chemical hapten exposure. TCRdb itself ran the RACE reads through MiXCR, one entry per CDR3 protein. The table lists 210,000 or so distinct CDR3 sequences, under 25% of them singletons, with 2% to 2.5% in the top ten. Time point indicated: patch test 3, about 24 weeks after DPC sensitization. Treatment specified: therapeutic diphenylcyclopropenone sensitization with weekly scalp DPC. The ends were cut back, 3 bases at V and 1 base at J, with 9 bases in the middle. The germline V gene encodes CDR1 SGHRS and CDR2 YFSETQ. There are 14 residues in the CDR3.

The starting material was whole blood, obtained in connection with sensitization to the hapten diphenylcyclopropenone (DPC). The TCR was taken from a woman aged 40 to 49 with alopecia areata. Some clones in this sample may be carry-over from other donors' samples. The chain links TRBV5-1 to TRBJ2-3; no clear D gene. The CDR3, as DNA: TGCGCCAGCAGCTCGCGATGGGGCACAGATACGCAGTATTTT. Protein: CASSSRWGTDTQYF.